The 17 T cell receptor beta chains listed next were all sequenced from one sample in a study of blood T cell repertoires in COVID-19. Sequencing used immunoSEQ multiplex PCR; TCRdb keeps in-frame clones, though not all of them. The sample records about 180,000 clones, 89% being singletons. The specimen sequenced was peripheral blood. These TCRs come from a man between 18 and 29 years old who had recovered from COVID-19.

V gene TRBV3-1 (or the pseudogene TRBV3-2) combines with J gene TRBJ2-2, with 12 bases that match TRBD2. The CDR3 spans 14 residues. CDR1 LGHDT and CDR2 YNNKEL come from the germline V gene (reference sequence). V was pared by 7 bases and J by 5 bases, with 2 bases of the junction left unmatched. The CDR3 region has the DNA TGTGCCAGCACTAGCGGGAGGGCGACCGGGGAGCTGTTTTTT. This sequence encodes CASTSGRATGELFF.

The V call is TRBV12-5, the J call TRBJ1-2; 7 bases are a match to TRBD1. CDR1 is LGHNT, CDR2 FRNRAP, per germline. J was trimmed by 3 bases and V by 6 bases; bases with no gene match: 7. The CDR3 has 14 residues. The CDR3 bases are TGTGCTAGTGGGCCGGGACAGCCGTACTATGGCTACACCTTC. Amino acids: CASGPGQPYYGYTF.

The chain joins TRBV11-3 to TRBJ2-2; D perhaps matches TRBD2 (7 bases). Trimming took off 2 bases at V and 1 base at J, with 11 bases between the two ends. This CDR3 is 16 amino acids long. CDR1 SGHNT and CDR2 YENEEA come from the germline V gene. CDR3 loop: CASSLTGRGNTGELFF. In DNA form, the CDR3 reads TGTGCCAGCAGCTTAACAGGGAGGGGGAACACCGGGGAGCTGTTTTTT.

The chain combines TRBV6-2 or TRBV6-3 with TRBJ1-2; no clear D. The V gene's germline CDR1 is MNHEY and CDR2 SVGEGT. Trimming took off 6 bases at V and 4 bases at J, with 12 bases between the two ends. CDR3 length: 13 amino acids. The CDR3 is CASSQFPSYGYTF. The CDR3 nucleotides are TGTGCCAGCAGCCAATTCCCCTCCTATGGCTACACCTTC.

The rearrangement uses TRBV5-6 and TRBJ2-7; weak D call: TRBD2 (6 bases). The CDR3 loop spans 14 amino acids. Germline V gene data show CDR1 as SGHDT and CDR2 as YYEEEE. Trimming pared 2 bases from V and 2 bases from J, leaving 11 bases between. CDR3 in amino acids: CASSLGGRAYEQYF. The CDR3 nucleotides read TGTGCCAGCAGCTTAGGAGGGCGGGCCTACGAGCAGTACTTC.

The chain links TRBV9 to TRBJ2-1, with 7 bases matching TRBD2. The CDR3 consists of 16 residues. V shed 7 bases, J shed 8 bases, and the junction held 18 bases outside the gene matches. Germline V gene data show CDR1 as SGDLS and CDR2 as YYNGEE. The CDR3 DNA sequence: TGTGCCAGCTCCCTCGTTGCGGGAGTGAGGATTCATGAGCAGTTCTTC. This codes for CASSLVAGVRIHEQFF.

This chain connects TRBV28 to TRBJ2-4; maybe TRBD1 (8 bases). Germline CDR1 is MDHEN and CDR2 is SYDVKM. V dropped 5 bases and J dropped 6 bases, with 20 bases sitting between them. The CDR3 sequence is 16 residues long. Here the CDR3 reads CASSPTGGLILNIQYF. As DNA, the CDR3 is TGTGCCAGCAGTCCCACAGGGGGACTAATTTTAAACATTCAGTACTTC.

CDR3 amino acids: CASSPLGEGQPQHF. The CDR3 DNA is TGTGCCAGCTCACCGCTAGGGGAGGGTCAGCCCCAGCATTTT. V usage is TRBV18 and J usage is TRBJ1-5, with D perhaps TRBD1 (5 bases). This CDR3 has 14 amino acids. V shed 3 bases and J shed 6 bases, with 12 bases lying between them. CDR1 KGHSH and CDR2 LQKENI come from the germline V gene.

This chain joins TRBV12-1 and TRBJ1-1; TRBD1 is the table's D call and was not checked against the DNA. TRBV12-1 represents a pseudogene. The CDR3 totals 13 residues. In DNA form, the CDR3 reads TGTGCCAGCGGGACAGGGGGAGGGACTGAAGCTTTCTTT. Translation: CASGTGGGTEAFF.

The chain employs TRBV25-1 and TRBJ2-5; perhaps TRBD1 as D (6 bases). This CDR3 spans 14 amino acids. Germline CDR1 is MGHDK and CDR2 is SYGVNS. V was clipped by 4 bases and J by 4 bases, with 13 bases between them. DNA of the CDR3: TGTGCCAGCAGTGTTCACAGGGTGGGAGAGACCCAGTACTTC. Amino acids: CASSVHRVGETQYF.

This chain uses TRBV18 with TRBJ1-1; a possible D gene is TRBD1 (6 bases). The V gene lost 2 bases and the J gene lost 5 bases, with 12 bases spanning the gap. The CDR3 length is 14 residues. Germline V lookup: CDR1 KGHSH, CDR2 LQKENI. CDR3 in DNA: TGTGCCAGCTCACCAAAGGGGGAAGAGACTGAAGCTTTCTTT. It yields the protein CASSPKGEETEAFF.

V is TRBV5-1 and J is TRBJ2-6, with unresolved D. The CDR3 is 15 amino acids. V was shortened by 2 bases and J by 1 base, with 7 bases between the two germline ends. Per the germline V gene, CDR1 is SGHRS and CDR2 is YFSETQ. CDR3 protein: CASSFPYSGANVLTF. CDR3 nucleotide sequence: TGCGCCAGCAGCTTCCCCTATTCTGGGGCCAACGTCCTGACTTTC.

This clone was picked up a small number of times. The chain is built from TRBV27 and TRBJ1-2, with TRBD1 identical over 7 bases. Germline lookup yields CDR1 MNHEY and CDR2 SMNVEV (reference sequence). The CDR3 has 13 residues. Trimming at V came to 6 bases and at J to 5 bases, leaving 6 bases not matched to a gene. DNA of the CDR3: TGTGCCAGCAGCACCAGGGGGTTTTATGGCTACACCTTC. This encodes CASSTRGFYGYTF.

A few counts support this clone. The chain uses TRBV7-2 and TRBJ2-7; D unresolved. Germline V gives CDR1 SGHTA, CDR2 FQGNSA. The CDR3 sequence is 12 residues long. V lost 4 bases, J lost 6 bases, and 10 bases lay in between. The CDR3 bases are TGTGCCAGCAGCTCTAGGAGCGCCGAGCAGTACTTC. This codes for CASSSRSAEQYF.

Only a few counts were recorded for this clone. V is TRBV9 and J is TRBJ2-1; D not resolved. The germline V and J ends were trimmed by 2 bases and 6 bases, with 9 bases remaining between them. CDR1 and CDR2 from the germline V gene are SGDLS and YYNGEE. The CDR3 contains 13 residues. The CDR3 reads CASSVGKINEQFF. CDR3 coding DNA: TGTGCCAGCAGCGTGGGCAAGATCAATGAGCAGTTCTTC. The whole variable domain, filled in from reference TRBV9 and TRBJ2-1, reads DSGVTQTPKHLITATGQRVTLRCSPRSGDLSVYWYQQSLDQGLQFLIQYYNGEERAKGNILERFSAQQFPDLHSELNLSSLELGDSALYFCASSVGKINEQFFGPGTRLTVL.

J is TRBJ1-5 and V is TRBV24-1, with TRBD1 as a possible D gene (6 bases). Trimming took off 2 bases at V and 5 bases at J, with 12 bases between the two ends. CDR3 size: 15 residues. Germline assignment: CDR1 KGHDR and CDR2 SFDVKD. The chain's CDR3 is CATSDSKGVYQPQHF. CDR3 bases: TGTGCCACCAGTGATTCTAAGGGGGTCTATCAGCCCCAGCATTTT.

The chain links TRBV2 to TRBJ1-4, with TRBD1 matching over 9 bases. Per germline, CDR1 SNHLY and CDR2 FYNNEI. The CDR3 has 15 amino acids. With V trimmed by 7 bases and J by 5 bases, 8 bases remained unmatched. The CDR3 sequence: CASTYTGTGNEKLFF. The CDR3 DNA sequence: TGTGCCAGCACATATACCGGGACAGGGAATGAAAAACTGTTTTTT.